One sample yielded the 14 T cell receptor beta chains listed below, sequenced in a study of chemoradiotherapy in HPV16-positive cancers. Here immunoSEQ multiplex PCR was the method, and the copy in TCRdb shows in-frame clones only, minus some. The data hold around 14,000 clones, with roughly 91% observed a single time. Sequencing was performed on blood, taken from a patient who underwent chemoradiotherapy. The receptors shown here come from a human donor with HPV-associated anogenital cancer.

This chain's CDR3 is CSAELLDGYTF. In DNA, the CDR3 is TGCAGTGCTGAACTTTTGGATGGCTACACCTTC. This chain connects TRBV20-1 to TRBJ1-2; no clear D. The ends were cut back, 5 bases at V and 6 bases at J, with 10 bases in the middle. Germline assignment: CDR1 DFQATT and CDR2 SNEGSKA (reference sequence). The CDR3 is 11 amino acids.

This sequence joins TRBV6-1 and TRBJ2-1, with TRBD1 identical over 7 bases. With 4 bases clipped from V and 3 bases from J, the junction kept 9 bases outside the gene matches. CDR3 length: 16 residues. Germline lookup yields CDR1 MNHNS and CDR2 SASEGT. The CDR3 here is CASSGGRGGGYNEQFF. CDR3 in DNA: TGTGCCAGCAGTGGGGGACGAGGGGGCGGCTACAATGAGCAGTTCTTC.

V gene TRBV6-6 combines with J gene TRBJ1-2; D may be TRBD1 (5 bases). The germline V and J ends were trimmed by 5 bases and 8 bases, with 24 bases remaining between them. This CDR3 contains 16 residues. The germline gives CDR1 MNHNY, CDR2 SVGAGI (reference sequence). The CDR3 DNA reads as TGTGCCAGCAGTCTCTCCGGTGGGGGGGGACCGGGCGGCTACACCTTC. Amino acid sequence: CASSLSGGGGPGGYTF.

The chain employs TRBV2 and TRBJ2-2; 7 positions agree with TRBD1. J lost 6 bases, V lost 5 bases, and 9 bases had no gene match. Germline V gene sequence: CDR1 SNHLY, CDR2 FYNNEI. The length of the CDR3 is 15 residues. CDR3 loop: CASSHYRGGAGELFF. CDR3 nucleotides: TGTGCCAGCAGTCACTACAGGGGCGGCGCCGGGGAGCTGTTTTTT.

The chain uses TRBV19 and TRBJ1-3, with TRBD1 as a possible D gene (5 bases). The V gene's germline CDR1 is LNHDA and CDR2 SQIVND (reference sequence). V was cut by 3 bases and J by 0 bases, with 30 bases left in between. There are 22 residues in the CDR3. The DNA for the CDR3 is TGTGCCAGTAGTATTTTCCGGCTTGGGGGTCTTAGGACCGCCGTCTCTGGAAACACCATATATTTT. Translation gives CASSIFRLGGLRTAVSGNTIYF. The full variable domain, rest sourced from reference TRBV19 and TRBJ1-3, is DGGITQSPKYLFRKEGQNVTLSCEQNLNHDAMYWYRQDPGQGLRLIYYSQIVNDFQKGDIAEGYSVSREKKESFPLTVTSAQKNPTAFYLCASSIFRLGGLRTAVSGNTIYFGEGSWLTVV.

CDR3 in amino acids: CASSYRSGGTTGELFF. The DNA for the CDR3 is TGTGCCAGTAGTTACAGGTCAGGGGGAACTACCGGGGAGCTGTTTTTT. The chain combines TRBV19 with TRBJ2-2, with TRBD1 matching 7 bases. The germline V gene encodes CDR1 LNHDA and CDR2 SQIVND (reference sequence). Germline trimming cut 5 bases from V and 5 bases from J; bases unmatched to any gene: 11. The CDR3 runs 16 residues.

The table lists this clone with a count of one. This chain links TRBV6-4 with TRBJ1-6, with D maybe TRBD1 (5 bases). This CDR3 spans 18 amino acids. V shed 6 bases and J shed 3 bases, with 21 bases lying between them. From germline, CDR1 is MRHNA and CDR2 SNTAGT. The CDR3 DNA sequence: TGTGCCAGCAGATCCACGGGGCGGCCAGGCGTCTATAATTCACCCCTCCACTTT. Protein: CASRSTGRPGVYNSPLHF.

The chain links TRBV4-1 to TRBJ2-3; 14 bases are a match to TRBD2. V was pared by 4 bases and J by 4 bases, with 4 bases of the junction left unmatched. CDR1 is MGHRA, CDR2 YSYEKL, per germline. CDR3 length: 16 residues. CDR3 DNA: TGCGCCAGCAGCCGTTCGACTAGCGGGGGGGCAGATACGCAGTATTTT. Its protein product is CASSRSTSGGADTQYF.

This sequence joins TRBV2 and TRBJ1-2, with TRBD1 as a possible D gene (5 bases). Germline assignment: CDR1 SNHLY and CDR2 FYNNEI. The V and J ends lost 4 bases and 4 bases respectively, with 10 bases between them. This CDR3 has 13 amino acids. CDR3 bases: TGTGCCAGCAGTGTCTCAGGGTCCTATGGCTACACCTTC. Protein: CASSVSGSYGYTF.

J is TRBJ1-5 and V is TRBV15; unclear D gene. The ends were cut back, 0 bases at V and 1 base at J, with 10 bases in the middle. Germline V gene sequence: CDR1 LNHNV, CDR2 YYDKDF (reference sequence). The CDR3 has 16 residues. CDR3 DNA: TGTGCCACCAGCAGAGAAAGAACGGGGAGCAATCAGCCCCAGCATTTT. Translation: CATSRERTGSNQPQHF.

V gene TRBV15 combines with J gene TRBJ2-7; 9 bases are a match to TRBD1. The CDR3 has 16 amino acids. The V gene's germline CDR1 is LNHNV and CDR2 YYDKDF (reference sequence). Trimming removed 1 base from V and 3 bases from J; junction bases left unmatched: 7. DNA for the CDR3: TGTGCCACCAGCAGAGGCCTTACAGGGGGCGACTACGAGCAGTACTTC. Protein sequence: CATSRGLTGGDYEQYF.

As for this clone: This specimen includes other DNA sequences encoding the same CDR3. For the CDR3, the DNA is TGTGCCAGCTCACCTTTTTCAGGGGACCACTATGAGCAGTACTTC. Its protein is CASSPFSGDHYEQYF. The rearrangement links TRBV18 to TRBJ2-7; perhaps TRBD1 as D (6 bases). The germline V gene has CDR1 KGHSH and CDR2 LQKENI. V was shortened by 3 bases and J by 7 bases, with 19 bases between the two germline ends. The CDR3 extends over 15 amino acids.

The J gene is TRBJ1-3, the V gene TRBV6-1; 8 positions match TRBD1. This CDR3 has 14 residues. With 8 bases clipped from V and 2 bases from J, the junction kept 5 bases outside the gene matches. In germline, CDR1 is MNHNS, CDR2 SASEGT. The CDR3 DNA reads as TGTGCCAGCGGGACAGGAGATACTGGAAACACCATATATTTT. It yields the protein CASGTGDTGNTIYF.

V is TRBV4-1 and J is TRBJ2-3; no clear D gene. This CDR3 contains 17 residues. The germline V gene has CDR1 MGHRA and CDR2 YSYEKL. Trimming removed 5 bases at V and 0 bases at J, with 18 bases between. Here the CDR3 DNA reads TGCGCCAGCAGCTTAGGAGTGGCCCTGGGAAGCACAGATACGCAGTATTTT. It encodes CASSLGVALGSTDTQYF.